The 21 T cell receptor beta chains below come from one sample, sequenced in a study of shared clonotypes between healthy human individuals. The table came from immunoSEQ multiplex PCR; TCRdb's copy has only in-frame clones and leaves some out. Seen here are around 1.9 million clones, 85% to 95% observed once, and the top ten hold around 1.7%. CD45RO negativity and positive selection for CCR7 defined naive CD8 cells, a population that excluded terminally differentiated effector memory CD45RA+ cells. Sequencing input: naive CD8+ T cells from PBMCs. Receptor source: a man between 18 and 35 years old in good health. Some clones in this sample may be carry-over from other donors' samples.

This chain links TRBV27 with TRBJ2-7; D is uncertain. Germline V lookup: CDR1 MNHEY, CDR2 SMNVEV (reference sequence). The CDR3 length is 14 residues. V was shortened by 6 bases and J by 3 bases, with 15 bases between the two germline ends. The CDR3 DNA reads as TGTGCCAGCAGCTCAGCCGCAGGTTTCTACGAGCAGTACTTC. This encodes CASSSAAGFYEQYF.

J is TRBJ1-2 and V is TRBV4-1; 7 bases match TRBD1. The CDR3 spans 17 residues. Germline values: CDR1 MGHRA, CDR2 YSYEKL. V was pared by 0 bases and J by 5 bases, with 12 bases of the junction left unmatched. In DNA, the CDR3 is TGCGCCAGCAGCCAAGACCCCCCGGGACAGATCAATTATGGCTACACCTTC. It specifies CASSQDPPGQINYGYTF.

The rearrangement uses TRBV23-1 and TRBJ2-1; D gene unclear. TRBV23-1 is reported as an ORF; its role is uncertain. The CDR3 loop spans 14 amino acids. Between the trimmed V and J ends, which lost 3 bases and 5 bases, there was a span of 11 bases. CDR3 residues: CASSHPTRHNEQFF. CDR3 DNA: TGCGCCAGCAGTCACCCCACGAGGCACAATGAGCAGTTCTTC.

V usage is TRBV2 and J usage is TRBJ1-5; maybe TRBD1 (6 bases). The CDR3 is 19 residues long. Germline V gene data show CDR1 as SNHLY and CDR2 as FYNNEI. V lost 2 bases and J 0 bases, leaving 20 bases between the germline ends. The CDR3, as DNA: TGTGCCAGCAGTGAATACTTGGTAGCAGGGGAACTTAGCAATCAGCCCCAGCATTTT. It translates to CASSEYLVAGELSNQPQHF.

The chain employs TRBV4-1 and TRBJ2-1; no definite D call. Germline CDR1 and CDR2: MGHRA and YSYEKL. This CDR3 is built from 15 residues. V gave up 4 bases and J gave up 5 bases, with 15 bases separating them. DNA for the CDR3: TGCGCCAGCAGCCCCTTTGAGGCTTCCCACAATGAGCAGTTCTTC. This sequence encodes CASSPFEASHNEQFF.

The chain has TRBV2 and TRBJ2-1; TRBD2 aligns across 8 bases. Looked up from germline, CDR1 is SNHLY and CDR2 is FYNNEI. This CDR3 has 13 amino acids. The junction had 6 bases not matched to a gene; V was cut back by 10 bases and J by 4 bases. This CDR3 reads CATRLATYNEQFF. CDR3 sequence (DNA): TGTGCCACCCGACTAGCGACATACAATGAGCAGTTCTTC.

The chain is built from TRBV19 and TRBJ2-3; a possible D gene is TRBD1 (6 bases). This CDR3 is built from 14 residues. Germline-derived CDR1 and CDR2 are LNHDA and SQIVND (reference sequence). With 8 bases removed from V and 2 bases from J, the gap between germline ends came to 14 bases. In DNA form, the CDR3 reads TGTGCCAGTTCGATATGGGGGCCCACAGATACGCAGTATTTT. This encodes CASSIWGPTDTQYF.

The genes are TRBV29-1 and TRBJ2-5; D call uncertain. The V gene's germline CDR1 is SQVTM and CDR2 ANQGSEA. Trimming shortened V by 5 bases and J by 2 bases, and 6 bases separated the two germline ends. The CDR3 extends over 11 amino acids. CDR3 bases: TGCAGCGTTACCAAACAAGAGACCCAGTACTTC. It translates to CSVTKQETQYF.

The chain is built from TRBV28 and TRBJ1-2; D gene ambiguous. Trimming shortened V by 0 bases and J by 4 bases, and 9 bases separated the two germline ends. This CDR3 is 14 amino acids long. In germline, CDR1 is MDHEN, CDR2 SYDVKM. CDR3 nucleotide sequence: TGTGCCAGCAGTTTATGGGCCTCTAGCTATGGCTACACCTTC. Protein product: CASSLWASSYGYTF.

This chain connects TRBV7-9 to TRBJ1-2; possibly TRBD1 for D (5 bases). The CDR3 extends over 14 amino acids. CDR1 is SEHNR and CDR2 is FQNEAQ in the germline V gene (reference sequence). V lost 2 bases, J lost 4 bases, and 11 bases lay in between. CDR3 amino acids: CASSLPGAGYGYTF. CDR3 coding DNA: TGTGCCAGCAGCTTACCCGGGGCGGGCTATGGCTACACCTTC.

Comments on this clone: In the same sample, other DNA sequences code for this CDR3. This sequence joins TRBV7-9 and TRBJ2-7; D unresolved. Trimming took off 1 base at V and 6 bases at J, with 7 bases between the two ends. This CDR3 contains 12 residues. Germline CDR1 is SEHNR and CDR2 is FQNEAQ (reference sequence). CDR3 DNA: TGTGCCAGCAGCTTAGTGGTCGGCGAGCAGTACTTC. Protein product: CASSLVVGEQYF.

The J gene is TRBJ2-7, the V gene TRBV27; 7 bases agree with TRBD2. CDR3 size: 15 residues. The ends lost 4 bases at V and 0 bases at J; junction bases unmatched: 6. The germline CDR1 and CDR2 sequences are MNHEY and SMNVEV (reference sequence). This CDR3 reads CASSSSLAHSYEQYF. CDR3 in DNA: TGTGCCAGCAGTTCCTCACTAGCGCACTCCTACGAGCAGTACTTC.

Only a few counts were recorded for this clone. This chain uses TRBV7-9 with TRBJ1-1, with TRBD1 identical over 7 bases. With V trimmed by 4 bases and J by 11 bases, 4 bases remained unmatched. Germline V gene data show CDR1 as SEHNR and CDR2 as FQNEAQ (reference sequence). The CDR3 contains 11 residues. The CDR3 sequence: CASSSTGQAFF. The CDR3 DNA follows: TGTGCCAGCAGCTCGACAGGGCAGGCTTTCTTT.

The chain is built from TRBV15 and TRBJ2-2; 7 bases map to TRBD1. V trimming: 5 bases; J trimming: 4 bases; junction bases outside the gene matches: 4. CDR3 length equals 14 residues. CDR1 and CDR2 (germline): LNHNV, YYDKDF (reference sequence). The CDR3 reads CATSQDRSTGELFF. CDR3 sequence (DNA): TGTGCCACCAGCCAGGACAGGTCCACCGGGGAGCTGTTTTTT.

This rearrangement joins TRBV28 to TRBJ2-7; 10 nucleotides agree with TRBD1. Germline lookup yields CDR1 MDHEN and CDR2 SYDVKM. This CDR3 is built from 12 residues. The CDR3 DNA reads TGTGCTTCGGACAGGGGGGCCTACGAGCAGTACTTC. Translated: CASDRGAYEQYF. The full variable domain, its missing parts supplied by reference TRBV28 and TRBJ2-7, is DVKVTQSSRYLVKRTGEKVFLECVQDMDHENMFWYRQDPGLGLRLIYFSYDVKMKEKGDIPEGYSVSREKKERFSLILESASTNQTSMYLCASDRGAYEQYFGPGTRLTVT.

The chain couples TRBV9 to TRBJ2-3; the D is unclear. The length of the CDR3 is 15 residues. The germline CDR1 and CDR2 sequences are SGDLS and YYNGEE. The germline V and J ends were trimmed by 0 bases and 1 base, with 9 bases remaining between them. CDR3 in DNA: TGTGCCAGCAGCGTAGATCAACCGGGCACAGATACGCAGTATTTT. This encodes CASSVDQPGTDTQYF.

The chain combines TRBV7-9 with TRBJ2-1; D not resolved. Germline V gives CDR1 SEHNR, CDR2 FQNEAQ (reference sequence). Trimming cost V 5 bases and J 10 bases, with 9 bases left between them. This CDR3 spans 11 amino acids. This CDR3 is CASSRGPEQFF. The CDR3 nucleotides are TGTGCCAGCAGCCGTGGACCGGAGCAGTTCTTC. Using reference TRBV7-9 and TRBJ2-1 for the parts outside the CDR3, the full variable domain is DTGVSQNPRHKITKRGQNVTFRCDPISEHNRLYWYRQTLGQGPEFLTYFQNEAQLEKSRLLSDRFSAERPKGSFSTLEIQRTEQGDSAMYLCASSRGPEQFFGPGTRLTVL.

The J gene is TRBJ2-1, the V gene TRBV28; D remains ambiguous. Trimming pared 1 base from V and 0 bases from J, leaving 7 bases between. The CDR3 is 15 residues long. Germline lookup yields CDR1 MDHEN and CDR2 SYDVKM. The CDR3 spells CASSLFVLSYNEQFF. The CDR3 DNA is TGTGCCAGCAGTTTATTTGTCCTCTCCTACAATGAGCAGTTCTTC.

This sequence joins TRBV4-2 and TRBJ1-2; 11 bases align to TRBD1. Germline CDR1 LGHNA, CDR2 YNFKEQ. Trimming cost V 4 bases and J 3 bases; bases outside gene matches: 10. The CDR3 covers 17 residues. CDR3 sequence (DNA): TGTGCCAGCAGCCCGCAGGGGACAGGGGGATTTGACTATGGCTACACCTTC. Encoded protein: CASSPQGTGGFDYGYTF.

The genes are TRBV28 and TRBJ1-2, with TRBD1 as a possible D gene (5 bases). The CDR3 runs 19 residues. CDR1 and CDR2 from the germline V gene are MDHEN and SYDVKM. The germline V and J ends were trimmed by 2 bases and 3 bases, with 25 bases remaining between them. CDR3 region: CASSLNPGQGVDVDYGYTF. CDR3 DNA: TGTGCCAGCAGTTTAAACCCGGGCCAAGGGGTGGATGTCGACTATGGCTACACCTTC.

The CDR3 bases are TGTGCCAGCAGTCCCCGTGGGTGGGATGGCTACACCTTC. Its translation is CASSPRGWDGYTF. J is TRBJ1-2 and V is TRBV27; D gene unclear. Germline V lookup: CDR1 MNHEY, CDR2 SMNVEV (reference sequence). Trimming cost V 5 bases and J 6 bases, with 13 bases left between them. The CDR3 covers 13 residues.